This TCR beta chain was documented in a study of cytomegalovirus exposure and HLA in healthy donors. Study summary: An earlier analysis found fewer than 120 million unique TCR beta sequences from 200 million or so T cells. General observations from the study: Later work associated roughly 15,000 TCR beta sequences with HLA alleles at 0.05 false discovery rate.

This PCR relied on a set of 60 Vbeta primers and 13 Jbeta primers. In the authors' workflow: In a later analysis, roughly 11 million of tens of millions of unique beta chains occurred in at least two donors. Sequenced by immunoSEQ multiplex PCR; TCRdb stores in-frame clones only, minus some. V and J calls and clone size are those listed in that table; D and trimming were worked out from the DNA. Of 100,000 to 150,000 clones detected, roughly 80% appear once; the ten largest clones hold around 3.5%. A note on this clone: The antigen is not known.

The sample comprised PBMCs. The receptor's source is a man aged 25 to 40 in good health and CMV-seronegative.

CDR3: CASSPGGLAGVTYEQYF. The CDR3 DNA is TGTGCCAGCAGCCCTGGCGGACTAGCGGGAGTAACCTACGAGCAGTACTTC. The chain couples TRBV9 to TRBJ2-5; 13 nucleotides match TRBD2. The J call may be in error: the DNA end matches TRBJ2-7 better. This CDR3 has 17 residues. Germline CDR1 SGDLS, CDR2 YYNGEE.